This T cell receptor beta chain was found in a study of T cell repertoires in aging, cancer and after chemotherapy. General study findings and limits: Age-matched healthy donors had significantly more diverse, less clonal blood TCR repertoires than untreated cancer patients.

The V segment lost 2 bases and the J segment 5 bases; nucleotides outside the gene matches: 6. The CDR3 loop spans 16 amino acids. CDR1 and CDR2 (germline): SGHTA, FQGTGA. This clonotype was picked up a small number of times. The target antigen is unknown. TCR beta rearrangements were amplified from peripheral blood genomic DNA. A mixed TRB-A/B primer pool amplified rearranged TRB by multiplex touch-down PCR. A single record per CDR3 protein comes from TCRdb applying MiXCR to the multiplex PCR reads. The repertoire holds 3,500 to 5,000 distinct CDR3 sequences, with 27% as singletons. V is TRBV7-3 and J is TRBJ2-1; 10 nucleotides line up with TRBD2. The sequence derives from a human donor with a blood cancer. The sequenced sample consisted of blood. CDR3 in amino acids: CASSLDSGLADNEQFF. CDR3 nucleotide sequence: TGTGCCAGCAGCTTAGATTCAGGACTAGCGGACAATGAGCAGTTCTTC.